The 9 T cell receptor beta chains in this list originate from one sample, sequenced in a study of blood T cell repertoires in COVID-19. Using immunoSEQ multiplex PCR, the repertoire was profiled, and TCRdb retains in-frame clones only, with some absent. The sample lists about 200,000 clones; approximately 81% were seen once. Sequencing was done on a sample of peripheral blood. These receptors all come from a woman over 75 with acute or convalescent COVID-19.

This chain connects TRBV7-3 to TRBJ2-1; 8 nucleotides line up with TRBD1. V lost 6 bases to trimming and J lost 9 bases; unmatched junction nucleotides: 7. Germline V CDR1 and CDR2: SGHTA, FQGTGA. The CDR3 is 13 residues long. Written as DNA, the CDR3 is TGTGCCAGCAGACCTCAGGGGGCGGCTGAGCAGTTCTTC. Protein: CASRPQGAAEQFF.

Turning to this clone: The sample holds other DNA sequences that translate to the same CDR3. This chain connects TRBV30 to TRBJ2-3; 8 bases map to TRBD2. Losses at the gene ends were 1 base for V and 2 bases for J; bases not matched to a gene: 2. CDR3 length equals 14 residues. Germline lookup yields CDR1 GTSNPN and CDR2 SVGIG (reference sequence). In DNA form, the CDR3 reads TGTGCCTGGAGTGGGGGACTAGACACAGATACGCAGTATTTT. Protein product: CAWSGGLDTDTQYF. The variable domain in full, completed from reference TRBV30 and TRBJ2-3, reads SQTIHQWPATLVQPVGSPLSLECTVEGTSNPNLYWYRQAAGRGLQLLFYSVGIGQISSEVPQNLSASRPQDRQFILSSKKLLLSDSGFYLCAWSGGLDTDTQYFGPGTRLTVL.

This clone was recorded a few times. The chain uses TRBV12-3 or TRBV12-4 and TRBJ1-1; unclear D gene. This CDR3 region has 13 residues. The V end lost 1 base, the J end lost 6 bases, and 9 bases lay between the germline ends. The DNA for the CDR3 is TGTGCCAGCAGTTTAGATCAGAGGGCTGAAGCTTTCTTT. It specifies CASSLDQRAEAFF.

V gene TRBV6-2 or TRBV6-3 combines with J gene TRBJ2-1, with 11 positions matching TRBD2. The J segment lost 9 bases and the V segment lost 3 bases, leaving 4 bases of the junction unmatched. The CDR3 is 14 residues long. From germline, CDR1 is MNHEY and CDR2 SVGEGT. The CDR3 region has the DNA TGTGCCAGCAGTTATAGCGGGGGGGCCGTTGAGCAGTTCTTC. Amino acids: CASSYSGGAVEQFF.

The chain recombines TRBV28 with TRBJ2-3; the match to TRBD2 covers 10 bases. Germline V CDR1 and CDR2: MDHEN, SYDVKM. The CDR3 extends over 16 amino acids. V shed 6 bases and J 6 bases; nucleotides not matched to a gene: 12. CDR3 amino acids: CASRDSAGGPADTQYF. The CDR3 DNA is TGTGCCAGCAGGGACTCAGCGGGAGGGCCGGCGGATACGCAGTATTTT. Full variable domain (outside the CDR3, taken from reference TRBV28 and TRBJ2-3): DVKVTQSSRYLVKRTGEKVFLECVQDMDHENMFWYRQDPGLGLRLIYFSYDVKMKEKGDIPEGYSVSREKKERFSLILESASTNQTSMYLCASRDSAGGPADTQYFGPGTRLTVL.

This clone showed up many times. This sequence joins TRBV7-9 and TRBJ1-2, with 7 bases lining up with TRBD1. CDR3 length: 14 amino acids. Germline V CDR1 and CDR2: SEHNR, FQNEAQ (reference sequence). Losses at the gene ends were 5 bases for V and 4 bases for J; bases not matched to a gene: 7. DNA of the CDR3: TGTGCCAGCAGCATAGGGGGACAGACCTATGGCTACACCTTC. Encoded protein: CASSIGGQTYGYTF.

In DNA, the CDR3 is TGTGCCAGCAGCCGGGACAGGGTTTACAATGAGCAGTTCTTC. It translates to CASSRDRVYNEQFF. The chain recombines TRBV11-2 with TRBJ2-1; 9 bases match TRBD1. The junction had 3 bases not matched to a gene; V was cut back by 5 bases and J by 4 bases. Germline values: CDR1 SGHAT, CDR2 FQNNGV. This CDR3 has 14 residues.

This chain links TRBV5-6 with TRBJ2-3; TRBD1 is a possible D gene (6 bases). Trimming took off 5 bases at V and 5 bases at J, with 18 bases between the two ends. Germline values: CDR1 SGHDT, CDR2 YYEEEE. This CDR3 has 15 amino acids. The CDR3 bases are TGTGCCAGCAGTCCCCCGGGACACCTCGGAGATACGCAGTATTTT. Amino acids: CASSPPGHLGDTQYF.

This clone was counted between two and nine times. The gene calls are TRBV5-1 and TRBJ2-5; D may be TRBD2 (6 bases). Deletions cut 0 bases from V and 2 bases from J, with 11 bases between. The length of the CDR3 is 15 residues. Germline-derived CDR1 and CDR2 are SGHRS and YFSETQ. CDR3 sequence: CASSLVGGVQETQYF. CDR3 in DNA: TGCGCCAGCAGCTTGGTGGGAGGTGTACAAGAGACCCAGTACTTC. The full variable domain, its missing parts supplied by reference TRBV5-1 and TRBJ2-5, is KAGVTQTPRYLIKTRGQQVTLSCSPISGHRSVSWYQQTPGQGLQFLFEYFSETQRNKGNFPGRFSGRQFSNSRSEMNVSTLELGDSALYLCASSLVGGVQETQYFGPGTRLLVL.